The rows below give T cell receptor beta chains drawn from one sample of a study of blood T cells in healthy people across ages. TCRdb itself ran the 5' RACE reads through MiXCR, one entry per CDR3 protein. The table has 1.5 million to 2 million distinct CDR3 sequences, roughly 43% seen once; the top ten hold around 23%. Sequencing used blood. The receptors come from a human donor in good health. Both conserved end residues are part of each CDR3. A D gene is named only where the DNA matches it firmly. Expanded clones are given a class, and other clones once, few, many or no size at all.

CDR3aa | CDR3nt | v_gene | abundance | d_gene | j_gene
CASAWDTGGTGELFF | TGTGCCAGTGCTTGGGACACCGGAGGGACCGGGGAGCTGTTTTTT | TRBV14 | - | - | TRBJ2-2
CSAHDRVGETQYF | TGTAGTGCTCACGACAGGGTCGGAGAGACCCAGTACTTC | TRBV20-1 | - | TRBD1 | TRBJ2-5
CASSPYRASGDNEQFF | TGTGCCAGCAGCCCGTATAGGGCTAGCGGGGACAATGAGCAGTTCTTC | TRBV4-2 | - | TRBD2 | TRBJ2-1
CASSEEGNQPQHF | TGTGCCAGCAGTGAAGAGGGCAATCAGCCCCAGCATTTT | TRBV6-4 | few | - | TRBJ1-5
CASSQERTLNEQFF | TGCGCCAGCAGCCAAGAGCGAACCCTCAATGAGCAGTTCTTC | TRBV4-3 | few | - | TRBJ2-1
CASSLYPGQVPYEQYF | TGCGCCAGCAGCTTGTATCCCGGACAGGTGCCCTACGAGCAGTACTTC | TRBV5-1 | few | TRBD1 | TRBJ2-7
CASSQGRGLDTGELFF | TGCGCCAGCAGCCAAGGCAGGGGGCTAGACACCGGGGAGCTGTTTTTT | TRBV4-3 | - | TRBD1 | TRBJ2-2
CASSLIREGGGIGSYNEQFF | TGTGCCAGCAGCTTAATTCGCGAGGGGGGCGGCATAGGCTCCTACAATGAGCAGTTCTTC | TRBV7-9 | - | - | TRBJ2-1
CATSLNWGTSTTGELFF | TGTGCCACCAGTTTAAACTGGGGGACGAGTACCACCGGGGAGCTGTTTTTT | TRBV24-1 | - | - | TRBJ2-2
CASSFWRGPRNNEQFF | TGTGCCAGCAGCTTTTGGCGGGGACCCCGGAACAATGAGCAGTTCTTC | TRBV7-9 | few | - | TRBJ2-1
CASSAGLMYEQYF | TGTGCCAGCAGCGCGGGACTGATGTACGAGCAGTACTTC | TRBV7-9 | - | - | TRBJ2-7